This T cell receptor beta chain is from a study of blood T cells in healthy people across ages. This clonotype was observed a handful of times. The authors ran a second PCR of roughly 6 to 12 cycles using a sample-barcoded 5' primer and a J-beta primer mix. TCRdb reprocessed the 5' RACE reads with MiXCR, giving one entry per CDR3 protein. The table records around 650,000 distinct CDR3 sequences, approximately 31% of them present only once. Sequenced input: blood. The receptor was isolated from a woman aged 80 or over in good health.

CDR3 in amino acids: CSARVTRQGGIEVSPLHF. In DNA, the CDR3 is TGCAGTGCTAGAGTTACTCGACAGGGGGGGATCGAAGTCTCACCCCTCCACTTT. The chain couples TRBV20-1 to TRBJ1-6, with 9 bases lining up with TRBD1. Germline trimming cut 1 base from V and 10 bases from J; bases unmatched to any gene: 17. This CDR3 is built from 18 residues. Germline V CDR1 and CDR2: DFQATT, SNEGSKA (reference sequence).